This T cell receptor (beta chain) was found in a study of T-cell memory formation after mild COVID-19. Whole-study findings and limits: Among CD4+ contracting clones, most were CM and EM, and CD8+ ones EMRA. Later expanders leaned toward CD4+, whereas clones contracting from day 15 to 85 were balanced CD4/CD8.

This clonotype was seen repeatedly, ten times or more. The antigen is unknown. MiXCR, run by TCRdb on the 5' RACE reads, gives a single entry per CDR3 protein. Of 250,000 to 350,000 distinct CDR3 sequences listed, roughly an eighth are singletons. The germline V gene has CDR1 MDHEN and CDR2 SYDVKM. This CDR3 has 20 residues. Trimming left V 2 bases short and J 7 bases short, with 27 bases between. The sequence derives from a man aged 18 to 29 who had mild COVID-19 (a few samples of this study predate the infection). Cell type and time point are not known. The J gene is TRBJ1-6, the V gene TRBV28; D not certain. The sequenced material came from PBMCs or a T cell subset sorted from them (not recorded which). In DNA, the CDR3 is TGTGCCAGCAGTTTAATTCCCCCCCTTAGCACGGGGATGGGGAATTCACCCCTCCACTTT. This translates into CASSLIPPLSTGMGNSPLHF.